This note documents a single TCR beta chain sequence. The data are from a study of blood T cell repertoires in COVID-19. Study-wide context: Nucleic acid was either cDNA or gDNA, and it came from T cells, B-cell-depleted T cells, or PBMCs.

Measured with immunoSEQ multiplex PCR; TCRdb has only the in-frame clones, and not every one. Of some 170,000 clones listed, roughly 87% are singletons. This CDR3 is 14 amino acids long. Looked up from germline, CDR1 is SGHRS and CDR2 is YFSETQ. V shed 3 bases, J shed 8 bases, and the junction held 5 bases outside the gene matches. Sample: PBMCs or T cells enriched from blood (not recorded which). This chain connects TRBV5-1 to TRBJ1-2, with 12 bases matching TRBD1. The TCR comes from a human donor with acute COVID-19. The donor label of this sample is uncertain. This CDR3 is CASSSGQGARGYTF. The CDR3 bases are TGCGCCAGCAGCTCGGGACAGGGGGCGCGGGGCTACACCTTC.